These 18 T cell receptor beta chains were sequenced from one sample in a study of cytomegalovirus exposure and HLA in healthy donors. 60 Vbeta and 13 Jbeta primers were used in PCR. Clones were read by immunoSEQ multiplex PCR, and TCRdb kept only the in-frame ones, dropping some. The data hold approximately 260,000 clones, with about 83% observed a single time. The source material was PBMCs. All receptors derive from a middle-aged woman in good health and CMV-seropositive.

The CDR3 sequence: CASSLASGHYEQYF. In DNA, the CDR3 is TGTGCCAGCAGCTTGGCTAGCGGACATTACGAGCAGTACTTC. The gene calls are TRBV7-9 and TRBJ2-7; TRBD2 aligns across 7 bases. This CDR3 has 14 amino acids. Germline values: CDR1 SEHNR, CDR2 FQNEAQ (reference sequence). J lost 4 bases, V lost 3 bases, and 6 bases had no gene match.

As DNA, the CDR3 is TGTGCCAGCAGTTTATTAGGCCTAGCGGGCTCCTACAATGAGCAGTTCTTC. Translating it yields CASSLLGLAGSYNEQFF. The J gene is TRBJ2-1, the V gene TRBV27; 8 bases are shared with TRBD2. V trimming: 1 base; J trimming: 0 bases; junction bases outside the gene matches: 5. The CDR3 covers 17 residues. Germline loops: CDR1 MNHEY, CDR2 SMNVEV (reference sequence).

The chain couples TRBV5-6 to TRBJ1-2; D is uncertain. V lost 3 bases to trimming and J lost 3 bases, with 9 bases between them. The CDR3 consists of 13 residues. Germline V lookup: CDR1 SGHDT, CDR2 YYEEEE. The CDR3 region has the DNA TGTGCCAGCAGCTCCGACACTGACTATGGCTACACCTTC. Translating it yields CASSSDTDYGYTF.

J is TRBJ2-7 and V is TRBV21-1; the table's D call, TRBD2, has no DNA check behind it. TRBV21-1 is a pseudogene segment. This CDR3 has 16 amino acids. The CDR3: CASSKKRLAEGYEQYF. CDR3 DNA: TGTGCCAGCAGTAAAAAGAGGCTAGCGGAGGGCTACGAGCAGTACTTC.

The J gene is TRBJ2-1, the V gene TRBV30; 11 bases align to TRBD2. J gave up 1 base and V 6 bases, and 8 bases lay outside the gene matches. This CDR3 region has 16 residues. Per germline, CDR1 GTSNPN and CDR2 SVGIG (reference sequence). CDR3 bases: TGTGCCTGCGCGGTAGCGGGAGGGCTGTCCTACAATGAGCAGTTCTTC. Its translation: CACAVAGGLSYNEQFF.

This clone was seen a few times. The gene calls are TRBV7-8 and TRBJ1-2, with TRBD1 as a possible D gene (5 bases). This CDR3 is 13 amino acids long. V lost 4 bases to trimming and J lost 6 bases, with 12 bases between them. In germline, CDR1 is SGHVS, CDR2 FQNEAQ. The DNA for the CDR3 is TGTGCCAGCAGCTCAACAGGTCACCATGGCTACACCTTC. Its protein is CASSSTGHHGYTF. Complete variable domain (other parts from reference TRBV7-8 and TRBJ1-2): GAGVSQSPRYKVAKRGQDVALRCDPISGHVSLFWYQQALGQGPEFLTYFQNEAQLDKSGLPSDRFFAERPEGSVSTLKIQRTQQEDSAVYLCASSSTGHHGYTFGSGTRLTVV.

The CDR3 DNA reads as TGTGCCAGCAGTGCTTTGGAGGGCGGCAACATTCAGTACTTC. Protein sequence: CASSALEGGNIQYF. This chain joins TRBV2 and TRBJ2-4; the D gene is possibly TRBD2 (6 bases). This CDR3 contains 14 residues. The germline V gene encodes CDR1 SNHLY and CDR2 FYNNEI. V lost 4 bases and J lost 7, with 14 bases in between.

The chain uses TRBV6-4 and TRBJ2-7, with D tentatively TRBD1 (5 bases). This CDR3 comprises 14 residues. V was shortened by 2 bases and J by 0 bases, with 8 bases between the two germline ends. Per germline, CDR1 MRHNA and CDR2 SNTAGT. This CDR3 reads CASSDEDSSYEQYF. The CDR3 DNA is TGTGCCAGCAGTGACGAAGACAGCTCCTACGAGCAGTACTTC.

The chain is built from TRBV6-1 and TRBJ2-7, with D maybe TRBD1 (6 bases). The V end was cut by 6 bases, the J end by 2 bases, with 17 bases between. Germline-derived CDR1 and CDR2 are MNHNS and SASEGT. CDR3 size: 15 residues. The CDR3 loop reads CASSVGQGLPYEQYF. CDR3 DNA sequence: TGTGCCAGCAGCGTAGGGCAGGGGCTACCCTACGAGCAGTACTTC.

The V gene is TRBV7-2, the J gene TRBJ1-2; no clear D gene. The germline gives CDR1 SGHTA, CDR2 FQGNSA. The CDR3 is 12 residues long. Trimming pared 5 bases from V and 8 bases from J, leaving 12 bases between. DNA for the CDR3: TGTGCCAGCAGCCGAGGGTCGGGGGGCTACACCTTC. It codes for CASSRGSGGYTF. Complete variable domain (other parts from reference TRBV7-2 and TRBJ1-2): GAGVSQSPSNKVTEKGKDVELRCDPISGHTALYWYRQSLGQGLEFLIYFQGNSAPDKSGLPSDRFSAERTGGSVSTLTIQRTQQEDSAVYLCASSRGSGGYTFGSGTRLTVV.

The rearrangement joins TRBV5-6 to TRBJ2-1, with 10 positions matching TRBD2. Germline CDR1 is SGHDT and CDR2 is YYEEEE. After removal of 6 bases from V and 9 bases from J, the junction contained 15 bases not matched to a gene. The CDR3 is 16 amino acids. Written as DNA, the CDR3 is TGTGCCAGCACCATCGGGCCTAGCGGGAGAATAAGTGAGCAGTTCTTC. Amino acids: CASTIGPSGRISEQFF.

The J gene is TRBJ1-5, the V gene TRBV15; 9 nucleotides agree with TRBD1. V dropped 5 bases and J dropped 2; count of bases not matched to a gene: 16. This CDR3 has 19 amino acids. Per the germline V gene, CDR1 is LNHNV and CDR2 is YYDKDF (reference sequence). The CDR3 region has the DNA TGTGCCACCAGCGGGGCCCGGGACAGGGACCTTTGGGGCAATCAGCCCCAGCATTTT. Protein product: CATSGARDRDLWGNQPQHF.

This rearrangement joins TRBV7-8 to TRBJ1-2, with 7 bases aligning to TRBD1. Germline trimming cut 4 bases from V and 2 bases from J; bases unmatched to any gene: 7. CDR1 and CDR2 (germline): SGHVS, FQNEAQ. This CDR3 has 15 residues. CDR3 nucleotides: TGTGCCAGCAGCTCCGACCAACAGGGGAACTATGGCTACACCTTC. Translated, it gives CASSSDQQGNYGYTF.

To note about this clone: The sample holds other DNA sequences that translate to the same CDR3. The chain uses TRBV5-1 and TRBJ2-5, with D maybe TRBD1 (6 bases). This CDR3 is 15 amino acids long. Looked up from germline, CDR1 is SGHRS and CDR2 is YFSETQ. V was trimmed by 4 bases and J by 5 bases, leaving 18 bases between them. CDR3 sequence reads: CASSMTGPQQETQYF. The CDR3 DNA reads TGCGCCAGCAGCATGACAGGACCACAACAGGAGACCCAGTACTTC.

V gene TRBV15 combines with J gene TRBJ2-2; 7 bases are a match to TRBD1. The germline gives CDR1 LNHNV, CDR2 YYDKDF (reference sequence). The J segment lost 7 bases and the V segment lost 5 bases, leaving 4 bases of the junction unmatched. CDR3 length: 13 amino acids. The CDR3 bases are TGTGCCACCAGCGTCCGGGACAGCGGGGAGCTGTTTTTT. Its protein product is CATSVRDSGELFF.

The rearrangement links TRBV19 to TRBJ1-5; no clear D. Per germline, CDR1 LNHDA and CDR2 SQIVND (reference sequence). This CDR3 has 12 residues. V was shortened by 5 bases and J by 8 bases, with 10 bases between the two germline ends. Here the CDR3 reads CASSYGAEPQHF. DNA of the CDR3: TGTGCCAGTAGTTATGGAGCTGAGCCCCAGCATTTT.

V and J are TRBV4-2 and TRBJ2-7; perhaps TRBD1 as D (6 bases). The CDR3 spans 17 residues. The V gene's germline CDR1 is LGHNA and CDR2 YNFKEQ. With 0 bases removed from V and 0 bases from J, the gap between germline ends came to 15 bases. CDR3 region: CASSQDAGAQSSYEQYF. In nucleotides, the CDR3 is TGTGCCAGCAGCCAAGACGCAGGGGCGCAGAGCTCCTACGAGCAGTACTTC.

Details on this clone: The sample carries other DNA sequences with the same CDR3. This rearrangement joins TRBV11-3 to TRBJ2-5; 12 positions match TRBD2. This CDR3 is 16 amino acids long. Germline loops: CDR1 SGHNT, CDR2 YENEEA. V dropped 1 base and J dropped 2; count of bases not matched to a gene: 2. The CDR3 DNA reads as TGTGCCAGCAGCTTAGGGACTAGCGGGACACAAGAGACCCAGTACTTC. Encoded protein: CASSLGTSGTQETQYF.